These 8 T cell receptor beta chains share one sample of origin, sequenced in a study of shared clonotypes between healthy human individuals. The method was immunoSEQ multiplex PCR; TCRdb's version includes in-frame clones alone and lacks a portion of them. Here the sample spans a few hundred thousand clones, 87% being singletons. Sequenced: memory CD8+ T cells sorted from blood. The sample's subset: CD45RO+ cells pooled with CCR7-negative TemRA cells. These receptor sequences come from a young man in good health.

V usage is TRBV7-9 and J usage is TRBJ1-1, with D perhaps TRBD1 (5 bases). Trimming took off 4 bases at V and 6 bases at J, with 9 bases between the two ends. The CDR3 consists of 12 residues. The germline V gene has CDR1 SEHNR and CDR2 FQNEAQ (reference sequence). CDR3 residues: CASSSEGAEAFF. CDR3 sequence (DNA): TGTGCCAGCAGCTCGGAAGGGGCTGAAGCTTTCTTT.

The J gene is TRBJ2-7, the V gene TRBV5-1; D unresolved. Germline-derived CDR1 and CDR2 are SGHRS and YFSETQ. V lost 7 bases and J lost 1, with 12 bases in between. CDR3 length: 13 residues. CDR3 sequence: CASSTGFSYEQYF. The CDR3 region has the DNA TGCGCCAGCTCCACTGGATTTTCCTACGAGCAGTACTTC.

The gene calls are TRBV13 and TRBJ1-1; D is possibly TRBD1 (5 bases). Germline V gives CDR1 PRHDT, CDR2 FYEKMQ (reference sequence). The V end lost 5 bases, the J end lost 11 bases, and 18 bases lay between the germline ends. There are 13 residues in the CDR3. The CDR3 DNA reads TGTGCCAGCAGCCCGGCACCCTGGGGCGGGGCTTTCTTT. Translation: CASSPAPWGGAFF.

Regarding this clone: A single base separates this from a much larger clone, so it may be a read error. V is TRBV5-6 and J is TRBJ2-2, with D uncertain. Germline loops: CDR1 SGHDT, CDR2 YYEEEE. This CDR3 contains 11 residues. Trimming took 4 bases from V and 2 from J, leaving 0 bases between them. The CDR3 is CASSNTGELFF. Here the CDR3 DNA reads TGTGCCAGCAGCAACACCGGGGAGCTGTTTTTT.

This clone is a singleton in its sample. The rearrangement joins TRBV28 to TRBJ1-1, with D possibly matching TRBD1 (5 bases). Germline CDR1 is MDHEN and CDR2 is SYDVKM. This CDR3 has 15 residues. Deletions cut 1 base from V and 4 bases from J, with 13 bases between. The DNA of the CDR3 is TGTGCCAGCAGTTTATACAGGACCCTGGGCACTGAAGCTTTCTTT. Amino acid sequence: CASSLYRTLGTEAFF.

The genes are TRBV7-6 and TRBJ2-7; a weak D match, TRBD1 (5 bases). The CDR3 runs 13 residues. In germline, CDR1 is SGHVS, CDR2 FNYEAQ. V was trimmed by 3 bases and J by 3 bases, leaving 9 bases between them. As DNA, the CDR3 is TGTGCCAGCAGCTTGGGCGACAGCTACGAGCAGTACTTC. It codes for CASSLGDSYEQYF.

The J gene is TRBJ2-1, the V gene TRBV18; a weak D match, TRBD2 (6 bases). The CDR3 is 16 residues long. V lost 2 bases, J lost 0 bases, and 11 bases lay in between. Germline V lookup: CDR1 KGHSH, CDR2 LQKENI. The CDR3 here is CASSPESGYSYNEQFF. CDR3 sequence (DNA): TGTGCCAGCTCACCAGAAAGCGGGTACTCCTACAATGAGCAGTTCTTC.

Only a few counts were recorded for this clone. CDR3 protein: CASSQDERAGVTGELFF. CDR3 coding DNA: TGCGCCAGCAGCCAAGATGAGCGGGCGGGCGTCACCGGGGAGCTGTTTTTT. This rearrangement joins TRBV4-3 to TRBJ2-2; a possible D gene is TRBD2 (6 bases). Germline CDR1 reads LGHNA; CDR2 reads YSLEER. There are 17 residues in the CDR3. V dropped 0 bases and J dropped 4 bases, with 15 bases sitting between them.